This entry lists 3 T cell receptor beta chains sequenced from one sample in a study of T-cell reconstitution after alpha-beta-depleted transplantation in children. Unique molecular identifiers were used in preparing the TCRbeta library. From the PCR reads, TCRdb called clonotypes with MiXCR, one entry per CDR3 protein. There are 540,000 or so distinct CDR3 sequences in the sample; around 23% occur only once, and roughly 14% lies in the top ten. The sequences come from PBMCs, mostly from graft donor cells, collected 360 days after TCRalphabeta/CD19-depleted stem cell transplant. The receptors were sampled from a boy in the first two years of life who had a stem cell transplant for acute myeloid leukemia, so the T cells may come from the graft donor.

This clonotype was recorded at least ten times. The rearrangement links TRBV29-1 to TRBJ2-3; 9 nucleotides align to TRBD2. This CDR3 region has 15 residues. Germline CDR1 SQVTM, CDR2 ANQGSEA. V lost 4 bases to trimming and J lost 0 bases; unmatched junction nucleotides: 5. In nucleotides, the CDR3 is TGCAGCGTTGGAGTAGCGGGGGATAGCACAGATACGCAGTATTTT. It specifies CSVGVAGDSTDTQYF.

This clonotype was detected only a few times. The CDR3 DNA reads TGTGCCATTATAGTCCCGGGGGGCGAAGCTTTCTTT. It codes for CAIIVPGGEAFF. The chain recombines TRBV12-3 or TRBV12-4 with TRBJ1-1; a possible D gene is TRBD1 (6 bases). The CDR3 consists of 12 residues. Trimming cost V 10 bases and J 8 bases, with 17 bases left between them.

This clonotype was detected only a few times. This sequence joins TRBV12-3 or TRBV12-4 and TRBJ1-4; D is uncertain. Trimming pared 9 bases from V and 0 bases from J, leaving 5 bases between. The length of the CDR3 is 12 residues. CDR3 residues: CASCSTNEKLFF. DNA of the CDR3: TGTGCCAGTTGCTCAACTAATGAAAAACTGTTTTTT.